This TCR beta chain was captured by sequencing in a study of shared clonotypes between healthy human individuals. General study results and limits: Naive subsets generally exceeded memory subsets in estimated richness.

Deep was the level at which the assay was run. Some clones are missing from TCRdb's copy, which holds only in-frame ones; the method was immunoSEQ multiplex PCR. The table lists millions of clones, 85% to 95% of them singletons, with 0.35% to 0.5% in the top ten. Comment on this clone: As yet, its antigen is unknown.

Germline V gene lookup returns CDR1 SGHDT and CDR2 YYEEEE. V was trimmed by 1 base and J by 7 bases, leaving 5 bases between them. The CDR3 covers 11 residues. Sequences were obtained from naive CD4+ T cells from PBMCs. Regarding subset: CD45RA+ positively selected. The gene calls are TRBV5-6 and TRBJ1-2, with D maybe TRBD1 (5 bases). This sequence was found in a man between 18 and 35 years old in good health. Some clones in this sample may be carry-over from other donors' samples. The CDR3 spells CASSLRGGYTF. CDR3 coding DNA: TGTGCCAGCAGCTTGAGGGGTGGCTACACCTTC.